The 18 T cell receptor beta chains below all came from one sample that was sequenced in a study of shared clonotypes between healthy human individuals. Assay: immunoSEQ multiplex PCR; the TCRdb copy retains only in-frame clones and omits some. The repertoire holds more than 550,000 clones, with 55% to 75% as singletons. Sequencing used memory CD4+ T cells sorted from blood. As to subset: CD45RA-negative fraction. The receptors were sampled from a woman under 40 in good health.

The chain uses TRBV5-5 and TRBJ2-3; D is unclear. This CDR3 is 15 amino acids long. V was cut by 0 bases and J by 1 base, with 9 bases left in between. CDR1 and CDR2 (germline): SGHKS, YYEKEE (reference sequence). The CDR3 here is CASSLEGRRTDTQYF. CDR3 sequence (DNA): TGTGCCAGCAGCTTGGAGGGCAGACGCACAGATACGCAGTATTTT.

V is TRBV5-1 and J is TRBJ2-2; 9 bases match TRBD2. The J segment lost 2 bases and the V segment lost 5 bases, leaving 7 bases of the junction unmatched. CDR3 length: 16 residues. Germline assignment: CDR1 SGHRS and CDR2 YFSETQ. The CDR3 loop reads CASRETSGVNTGELFF. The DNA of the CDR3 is TGCGCCAGCAGAGAGACTAGCGGAGTAAACACCGGGGAGCTGTTTTTT.

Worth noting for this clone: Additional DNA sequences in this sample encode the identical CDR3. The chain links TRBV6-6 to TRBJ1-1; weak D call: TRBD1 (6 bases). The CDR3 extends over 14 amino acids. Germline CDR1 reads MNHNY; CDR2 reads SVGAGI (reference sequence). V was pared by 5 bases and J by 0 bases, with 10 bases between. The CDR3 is CASSLGQLNTEAFF. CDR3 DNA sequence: TGTGCCAGCAGTCTAGGACAGTTGAACACTGAAGCTTTCTTT.

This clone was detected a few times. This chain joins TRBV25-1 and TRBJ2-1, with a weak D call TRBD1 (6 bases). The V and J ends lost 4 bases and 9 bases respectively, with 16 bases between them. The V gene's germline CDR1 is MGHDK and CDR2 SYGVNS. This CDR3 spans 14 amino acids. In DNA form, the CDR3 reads TGTGCCAGCAGTGGATCCGGACGAGGGGGTGAGCAGTTCTTC. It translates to CASSGSGRGGEQFF. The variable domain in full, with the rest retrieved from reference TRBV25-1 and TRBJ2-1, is EADIYQTPRYLVIGTGKKITLECSQTMGHDKMYWYQQDPGMELHLIHYSYGVNSTEKGDLSSESTVSRIRTEHFPLTLESARPSHTSQYLCASSGSGRGGEQFFGPGTRLTVL.

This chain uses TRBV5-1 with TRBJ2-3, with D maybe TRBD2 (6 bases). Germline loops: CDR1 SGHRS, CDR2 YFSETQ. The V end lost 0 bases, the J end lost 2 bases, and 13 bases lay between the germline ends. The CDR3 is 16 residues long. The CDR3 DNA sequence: TGCGCCAGCAGCTTGGAAGGCGGGATAGTCACAGATACGCAGTATTTT. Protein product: CASSLEGGIVTDTQYF. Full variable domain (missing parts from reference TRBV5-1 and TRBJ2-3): KAGVTQTPRYLIKTRGQQVTLSCSPISGHRSVSWYQQTPGQGLQFLFEYFSETQRNKGNFPGRFSGRQFSNSRSEMNVSTLELGDSALYLCASSLEGGIVTDTQYFGPGTRLTVL.

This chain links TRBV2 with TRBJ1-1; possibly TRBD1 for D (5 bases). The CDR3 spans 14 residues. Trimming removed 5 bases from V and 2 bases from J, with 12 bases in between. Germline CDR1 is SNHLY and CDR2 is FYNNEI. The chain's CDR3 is CASSYGDLNTEAFF. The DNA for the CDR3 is TGTGCCAGCAGTTACGGGGACCTAAACACTGAAGCTTTCTTT.

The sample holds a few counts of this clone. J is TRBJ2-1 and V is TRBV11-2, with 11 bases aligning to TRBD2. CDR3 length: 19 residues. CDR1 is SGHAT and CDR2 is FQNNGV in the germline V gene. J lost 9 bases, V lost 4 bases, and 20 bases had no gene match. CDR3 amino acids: CASSYQGLAALTVLSEQFF. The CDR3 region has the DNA TGTGCCAGCAGCTACCAGGGACTAGCGGCACTAACGGTCCTATCTGAGCAGTTCTTC.

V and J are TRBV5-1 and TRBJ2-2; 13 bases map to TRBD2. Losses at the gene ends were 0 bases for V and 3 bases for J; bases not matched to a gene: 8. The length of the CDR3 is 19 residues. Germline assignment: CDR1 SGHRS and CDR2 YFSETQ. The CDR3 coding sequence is TGCGCCAGCAGCTTGGAAACTAGCGGGAGGGCCACGTACACCGGGGAGCTGTTTTTT. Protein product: CASSLETSGRATYTGELFF.

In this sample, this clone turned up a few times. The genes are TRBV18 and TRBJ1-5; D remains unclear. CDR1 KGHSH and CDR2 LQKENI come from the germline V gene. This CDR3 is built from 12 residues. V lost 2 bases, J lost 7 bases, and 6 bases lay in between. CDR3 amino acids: CASSPGGQPQHF. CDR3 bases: TGTGCCAGCTCACCAGGCGGGCAGCCCCAGCATTTT. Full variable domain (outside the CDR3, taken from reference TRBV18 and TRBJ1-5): NAGVMQNPRHLVRRRGQEARLRCSPMKGHSHVYWYRQLPEEGLKFMVYLQKENIIDESGMPKERFSAEFPKEGPSILRIQQVVRGDSAAYFCASSPGGQPQHFGDGTRLSIL.

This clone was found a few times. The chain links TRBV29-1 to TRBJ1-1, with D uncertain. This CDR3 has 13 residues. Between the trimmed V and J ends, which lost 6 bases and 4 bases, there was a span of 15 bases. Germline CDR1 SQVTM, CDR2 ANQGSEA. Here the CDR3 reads CSVLITGGTEAFF. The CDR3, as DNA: TGCAGCGTCCTAATTACCGGAGGCACTGAAGCTTTCTTT.

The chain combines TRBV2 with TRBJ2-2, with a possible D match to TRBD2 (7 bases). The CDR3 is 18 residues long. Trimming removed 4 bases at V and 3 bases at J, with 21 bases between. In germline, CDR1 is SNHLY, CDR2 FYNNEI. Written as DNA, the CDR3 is TGTGCCAGCAGTGCATTTCAGGGGAGGGATACGGACACCGGGGAGCTGTTTTTT. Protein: CASSAFQGRDTDTGELFF.

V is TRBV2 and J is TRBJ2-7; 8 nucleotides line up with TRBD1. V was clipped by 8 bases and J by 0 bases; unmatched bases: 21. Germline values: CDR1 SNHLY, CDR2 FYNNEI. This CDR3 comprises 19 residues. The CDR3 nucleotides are TGTGCCAGCTGCATTCCCCGGGACAGGCCTGAGATTAACTCCTACGAGCAGTACTTC. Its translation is CASCIPRDRPEINSYEQYF. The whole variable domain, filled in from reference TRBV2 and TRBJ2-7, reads EPEVTQTPSHQVTQMGQEVILRCVPISNHLYFYWYRQILGQKVEFLVSFYNNEISEKSEIFDDQFSVERPDGSNFTLKIRSTKLEDSAMYFCASCIPRDRPEINSYEQYFGPGTRLTVT.

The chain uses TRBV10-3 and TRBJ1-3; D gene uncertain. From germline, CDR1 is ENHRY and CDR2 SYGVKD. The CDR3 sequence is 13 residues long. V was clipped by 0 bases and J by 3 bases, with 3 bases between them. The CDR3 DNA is TGTGCCATCAGTGAGTCCGATGGAAACACCATATATTTT. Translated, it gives CAISESDGNTIYF.

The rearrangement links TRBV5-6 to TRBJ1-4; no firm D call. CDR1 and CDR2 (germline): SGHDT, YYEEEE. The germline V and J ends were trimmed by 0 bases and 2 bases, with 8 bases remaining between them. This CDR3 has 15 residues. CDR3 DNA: TGTGCCAGCAGCTTGGCGGGCAGCACTAATGAAAAACTGTTTTTT. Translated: CASSLAGSTNEKLFF.

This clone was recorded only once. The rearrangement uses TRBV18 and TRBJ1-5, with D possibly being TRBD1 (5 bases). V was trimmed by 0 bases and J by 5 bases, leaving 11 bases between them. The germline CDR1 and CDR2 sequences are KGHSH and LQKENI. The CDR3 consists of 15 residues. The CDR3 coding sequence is TGTGCCAGCTCACCACCGTGGGGGGGTGATCAGCCCCAGCATTTT. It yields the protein CASSPPWGGDQPQHF.

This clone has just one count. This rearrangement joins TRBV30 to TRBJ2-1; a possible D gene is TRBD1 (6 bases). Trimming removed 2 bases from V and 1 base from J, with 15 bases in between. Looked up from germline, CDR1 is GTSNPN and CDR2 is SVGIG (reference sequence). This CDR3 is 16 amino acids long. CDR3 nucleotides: TGTGCCTGGAGTCTGGCCGGGACACCTTCCTACAATGAGCAGTTCTTC. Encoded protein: CAWSLAGTPSYNEQFF.

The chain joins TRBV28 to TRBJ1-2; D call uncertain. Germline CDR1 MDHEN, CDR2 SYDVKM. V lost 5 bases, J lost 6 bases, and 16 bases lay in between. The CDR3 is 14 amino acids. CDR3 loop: CASSGWRVSHGYTF. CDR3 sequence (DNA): TGTGCCAGCAGTGGGTGGAGGGTCTCACATGGCTACACCTTC.

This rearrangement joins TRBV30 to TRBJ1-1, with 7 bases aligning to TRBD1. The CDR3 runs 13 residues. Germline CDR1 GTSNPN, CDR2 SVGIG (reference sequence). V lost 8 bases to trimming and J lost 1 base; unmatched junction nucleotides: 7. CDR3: CATTGASNTEAFF. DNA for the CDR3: TGTGCCACAACAGGGGCCTCGAACACTGAAGCTTTCTTT.